This TCR beta chain was obtained from a study of blood T cell repertoires in COVID-19. Recruitment covered 25 or so US areas and drew participants whose ages spanned about 18 to 90 years. Recovered participants had two consecutive negative NP/OP PCR tests, healthcare professional clearance, or symptom resolution. Generated by immunoSEQ multiplex PCR, the TCRdb table keeps only in-frame clones and is missing some. The sample includes about 260,000 clones, 86% seen only once; the top ten take around 2%. The V end was cut by 5 bases, the J end by 0 bases, with 13 bases between. CDR3 length: 15 amino acids. Germline lookup yields CDR1 SGHTA and CDR2 FQGTGA.

The chain links TRBV7-3 to TRBJ1-1; D uncertain. Sequencing was done on a sample of PBMCs or T cells enriched from blood (not recorded which). The TCR sequence derives from a woman aged 45 to 65 who had recovered from COVID-19. The CDR3 DNA sequence: TGTGCCAGCAGCGGCAGCGGCAACATGAACACTGAAGCTTTCTTT. Protein sequence: CASSGSGNMNTEAFF. Combining the CDR3 with reference TRBV7-3 and TRBJ1-1 gives the whole variable domain GAGVSQTPSNKVTEKGKYVELRCDPISGHTALYWYRQSLGQGPEFLIYFQGTGAADDSGLPNDRFFAVRPEGSVSTLKIQRTERGDSAVYLCASSGSGNMNTEAFFGQGTRLTVV.